These T cell receptor beta chains were read from a single sample in a study of radiation and T cells in renal cell carcinoma. The data were produced by immunoSEQ multiplex PCR, yet TCRdb's version contains in-frame clones alone and is incomplete. The data hold fewer than 200,000 clones, with about 87% observed a single time. This specimen was blood, taken from a patient whose treatment included radiotherapy and nephrectomy. These receptors came from a woman aged 50 to 60 with renal cell carcinoma. CDR3s include the opening cysteine and the closing phenylalanine or tryptophan. A D gene is named only where the DNA matches it firmly. A clone size is listed for some rows: how often the clone was seen (once, few, many), or a class if it is expanded.

TRBJ2-5	.	TRBV5-1	.	TGCGCCAGCAGCTTGGCCAATAGGGTCTCGCAAGAGACCCAGTACTTC	CASSLANRVSQETQYF
TRBJ2-4	.	TRBV7-2	.	TGTGCCAGCAGCGACGGGCAACAGAACATTCAGTACTTC	CASSDGQQNIQYF
TRBJ1-1	.	TRBV6-5	.	TGTGCCAGCAGCCCGACAGCAAACAAAGCTTTCTTT	CASSPTANKAFF
TRBJ1-5	TRBD1	TRBV6-5	.	TGTGCCAGCGCTCGGACAGGCTTGAATCAGCCCCAGCATTTT	CASARTGLNQPQHF
TRBJ2-3	.	TRBV19	.	TGTGCCAGTAGCCAGGGAACTAGCACAGATACGCAGTATTTT	CASSQGTSTDTQYF
TRBJ1-5	.	TRBV12-5	few	TGTGCTAGTGGTTTGGGTTCCAGGGGCAATCAGCCCCAGCATTTT	CASGLGSRGNQPQHF
TRBJ2-2	TRBD2	TRBV4-3	.	TGCGCCAGCAGCCAACAGACTAGCGGGGGTAGCACCGGGGAGCTGTTTTTT	CASSQQTSGGSTGELFF
TRBJ2-2	.	TRBV7-3	.	TGTGCCAGCAGCTTAACCGGGCCGAACACCGGGGAGCTGTTTTTT	CASSLTGPNTGELFF
TRBJ1-2	TRBD1	TRBV5-1	.	TGCGCCAGCAGCTCGACAGGGTTAGAGGATGGCTACACCTTC	CASSSTGLEDGYTF
TRBJ1-3	TRBD1	TRBV13	.	TGTGCCAGCAGCCCCCGGCAGGGGGTAAACACCATATATTTT	CASSPRQGVNTIYF
TRBJ2-3	.	TRBV5-4	.	TGTGCCAGCAGCCGCCCGGGGACAGATACGCAGTATTTT	CASSRPGTDTQYF
TRBJ1-4	TRBD1	TRBV13	few	TGTGCCAGCAGCTTGGACAGGGTCCGGAATGGAAAACTGTTTTTT	CASSLDRVRNGKLFF
TRBJ2-3	TRBD2	TRBV4-3	.	TGCGCCAGCAGCCGCAGTGAAGGACTAGCGGGGGGTCGGGAGTATTTT	CASSRSEGLAGGREYF
TRBJ1-2	.	TRBV19	few	TGTGCCAGTAGTATAGGGGAGTATGGCTACACCTTC	CASSIGEYGYTF
TRBJ1-3	.	TRBV10-2	.	TGCGCCAGCGGCTACTCTGGAAACACCATATATTTT	CASGYSGNTIYF
TRBJ2-7	.	TRBV4-1	.	TGCGCCAGCAGCCAAACGAGTGATGGCTACGAGCAGTACTTC	CASSQTSDGYEQYF
TRBJ2-1	TRBD2	TRBV19	many	TGTGCCAGTAGTAGGACTAGCGGGGACTACAATGAGCAGTTCTTC	CASSRTSGDYNEQFF
TRBJ1-1	.	TRBV5-1	.	TGCGCCAGCAGTAGTATGAACACTGAAGCTTTCTTT	CASSSMNTEAFF
TRBJ2-6	TRBD1	TRBV7-9	few	TGTGCCAGCAGCGCCCGTCGACAGGGGGCGGGGGCCAACGTCCTGACTTTC	CASSARRQGAGANVLTF
TRBJ2-1	.	TRBV11-1	.	TGTGCCAGCAGCTTAGCAGGGAACTCCTACAATGAGCAGTTCTTC	CASSLAGNSYNEQFF
TRBJ2-2	.	TRBV29-1	.	TGCAGCGTTGAAGAGGTGGGCAGGGATCTGTTTTTT	CSVEEVGRDLFF
TRBJ1-1	.	TRBV28	.	TGTGCCAGCAATACGAGAACTGAAGCTTTCTTT	CASNTRTEAFF
TRBJ2-3	.	TRBV9	.	TGTGCCAGCAGCGTAGAAGAGAATACGCAGTATTTT	CASSVEENTQYF
TRBJ2-2	.	TRBV11-3	.	TGTGCCAGCAGGAAGCGCCGGGGCACCGGGGAGCTGTTTTTT	CASRKRRGTGELFF
TRBJ1-3	.	TRBV6-1	.	TGTGCCAGCAGTGCCCCCTCAGACAGCAACTCTGGAAACACCATATATTTT	CASSAPSDSNSGNTIYF
TRBJ2-7	TRBD2	TRBV14	.	TGTGCCAGCAGCCAGCTCGGGACTAGCGGGTACGAGCAGTACTTC	CASSQLGTSGYEQYF
TRBJ2-4	.	TRBV9	.	TGTGCCAGCAGCGTAGCTGAAGGGCGTAGAAACATTCAGTACTTC	CASSVAEGRRNIQYF
TRBJ2-3	TRBD2	TRBV5-4	.	TGTGCCAGCAGCCCGGGACTAGCGGGGCGCACAGATACGCAGTATTTT	CASSPGLAGRTDTQYF
TRBJ2-7	TRBD2	TRBV4-1	.	TGCGCCAGCAGCCCAGGCGGTAGCGGGGGACCTACCTACGAGCAGTACTTC	CASSPGGSGGPTYEQYF
TRBJ1-6	.	TRBV6-5	.	TGTGCCAGCAGTTCCCGCCGGAACCAGTCACCCCTCCACTTT	CASSSRRNQSPLHF
TRBJ2-5	.	TRBV7-9	.	TGTGCCAGCAGCTTAGTATCCGGGGCCTGGGAGACCCAGTACTTC	CASSLVSGAWETQYF
TRBJ2-1	TRBD1	TRBV5-1	.	TGCGCCAGCAGCTTGGGAGGGGGCGAGCATGAGCAGTTCTTC	CASSLGGGEHEQFF
TRBJ2-1	TRBD2	TRBV4-3	.	TGCGCCAGCAGCCAAGAAGTGCGGGGGGGCCGCAATGAGCAGTTCTTC	CASSQEVRGGRNEQFF
TRBJ2-7	TRBD1	TRBV15	.	TGTGCCACCAGCAGAGATGACAGGGTGGACGAGCAGTACTTC	CATSRDDRVDEQYF
TRBJ1-2	.	TRBV5-1	.	TGCGCCAGCAGCCCCCGCCTAGAAGCTAACTATGGCTACACCTTC	CASSPRLEANYGYTF
TRBJ1-1	.	TRBV9	.	TGTGCCAGCAGCGCTCCGGGAACTGAAGCTTTCTTT	CASSAPGTEAFF
TRBJ1-2	.	TRBV6-1	.	TGTGCCAGCAGTGAATGGGCCGGCCCGGGCTACACCTTC	CASSEWAGPGYTF
TRBJ1-1	TRBD1	TRBV5-8	.	TGTGCCAGCAGCTTGGATGGGACAGGGACCTCGAACACTGAAGCTTTCTTT	CASSLDGTGTSNTEAFF
TRBJ2-7	.	TRBV6-1	.	TGTGCCAGCAGTGGGGGGACGCCGCCCTACGAGCAGTACTTC	CASSGGTPPYEQYF
TRBJ1-5	TRBD1	TRBV12-5	.	TGTGCTAGTGGTTGGGGACAGGGAAATTATCAGCCCCAGCATTTT	CASGWGQGNYQPQHF
TRBJ2-1	TRBD1	TRBV6-6	.	TGTGCCAGCAGTGGGCCCGACAGGGATGAGCAGTTCTTC	CASSGPDRDEQFF
TRBJ1-5	.	TRBV5-1	.	TGCGCCAGCAGCTTGGCTGGGCGGGAACCCCAGCATTTT	CASSLAGREPQHF
TRBJ2-6	.	TRBV11-2	.	TGTGCCAGCAGCTTAACTCGCTCTGGGGCCAACGTCCTGACTTTC	CASSLTRSGANVLTF
TRBJ1-5	.	TRBV15	.	TGTGCCACCAGCAGAGATATGAGGGCACATCAGCCCCAGCATTTT	CATSRDMRAHQPQHF
TRBJ2-7	TRBD2	TRBV7-2	.	TGTGCCAGCAGCTCGGCGGGGGGATCCTACGAGCAGTACTTC	CASSSAGGSYEQYF
TRBJ1-1	.	TRBV13	.	TGTGCCAGCAGGTCGACAGGGAACACTGAAGCTTTCTTT	CASRSTGNTEAFF
TRBJ1-5	.	TRBV28	.	TGTGCCAGCACCACCAACTCAGGGGGCAATCAGCCCCAGCATTTT	CASTTNSGGNQPQHF
TRBJ1-1	.	TRBV7-2	.	TGTGCCAGCAGCGTCGGAGAGAACACTGAAGCTTTCTTT	CASSVGENTEAFF
TRBJ2-7	.	TRBV27	.	TGTGCCAGCAGTTCCCGAGGGACAAGACACGAGCAGTACTTC	CASSSRGTRHEQYF
TRBJ2-7	.	TRBV13	.	TGTGCCAGCAGCTTAGGCAGGTACGAGCAGTACTTC	CASSLGRYEQYF
TRBJ2-7	TRBD1	TRBV18	.	TGTGCCAGCTCACCGGACAGGTTAAGGTACGAGCAGTACTTC	CASSPDRLRYEQYF
TRBJ2-7	.	TRBV7-8	.	TGTGCCAGCAGCCCTGTGACCGTTCCATCCTACGAGCAGTACTTC	CASSPVTVPSYEQYF
TRBJ1-5	.	TRBV19	.	TGTGCCAGTAGTATTGAACAAACTCAGCCCCAGCATTTT	CASSIEQTQPQHF
TRBJ1-2	.	TRBV15	.	TGTGCCACCAGCAGAGACAGAGGGACTTCCCCGCACCACTTC	CATSRDRGTSPHHF
TRBJ1-1	.	TRBV14	few	TGTGCCAGCAGCCGACGGATGAACACTGAAGCTTTCTTT	CASSRRMNTEAFF
TRBJ2-7	TRBD2	TRBV28	.	TGTGCCAGCAGTTATAAACTAGCGGGGCTTTCCTACGAGCAGTACTTC	CASSYKLAGLSYEQYF
TRBJ2-6	.	TRBV7-2	.	TGTGCCAGCAGCTGGAGGGGCTCTGGGGCCAACGTCCTGACTTTC	CASSWRGSGANVLTF
TRBJ2-7	.	TRBV4-1	.	TGCGCCAGCAGCCAAGACAGGGGAGGCTACGAGCAGTACTTC	CASSQDRGGYEQYF
TRBJ1-4	TRBD1	TRBV2	.	TGTGCCAGCAGTACCTGGGACAGGGGGGTAACTAATGAAAAACTGTTTTTT	CASSTWDRGVTNEKLFF